Shown below are 30 T cell receptor beta chains from a single sample sequenced in a study of preoperative IRX-2 immunotherapy in early breast cancer. Treatment given: preoperative locoregional IRX-2 cytokine immunotherapy. Measured with immunoSEQ multiplex PCR; TCRdb has only the in-frame clones, and not every one. The data hold tens of thousands of clones, with approximately 95% observed a single time. The specimen comprised tumor tissue, sampled after IRX-2 immunotherapy. These receptors were obtained from a human donor with breast cancer.

A remark on this clone: An end of the junction does not agree with germline; a read error may underlie this. The chain joins TRBV7-3 to TRBJ1-1; 9 bases map to TRBD1. Germline CDR1 is SGHTA and CDR2 is FQGTGA. The CDR3 length is 13 residues. Written as DNA, the CDR3 is TGTGCCAGCAGCCTAACCGGGACAGGGCGAGCTTTCTTT. It translates to CASSLTGTGRAFF.

V and J are TRBV5-1 and TRBJ2-2; D unresolved. The V end lost 1 base, the J end lost 0 bases, and 4 bases lay between the germline ends. Germline CDR1 and CDR2: SGHRS and YFSETQ. The CDR3 runs to 14 residues. CDR3 sequence reads: CASSLIPNTGELFF. The CDR3 DNA reads TGCGCCAGCAGCTTGATTCCGAACACCGGGGAGCTGTTTTTT.

This clone is a singleton in its sample. The gene calls are TRBV11-3 and TRBJ2-2; D may be TRBD2 (6 bases). V was trimmed by 2 bases and J by 7 bases, leaving 14 bases between them. CDR3 size: 15 residues. CDR1 and CDR2 from the germline V gene are SGHNT and YENEEA. In DNA, the CDR3 is TGTGCCAGCAGCTTAACCCCGGGAGTGAGCGGGGAGCTGTTTTTT. Translated: CASSLTPGVSGELFF.

This clone was found once. The V call is TRBV29-1, the J call TRBJ1-4, with TRBD1 identical over 8 bases. The V gene end was trimmed by 7 bases and the J gene end by 6 bases; junction bases not matched to a gene: 7. Germline V gene lookup returns CDR1 SQVTM and CDR2 ANQGSEA. CDR3 length equals 13 residues. The CDR3 coding sequence is TGCAGCGCCCGGACAGGGAAGGATGAAAAACTGTTTTTT. It codes for CSARTGKDEKLFF.

CDR3 sequence reads: CASSFYMASGRYEQYF. The CDR3 coding sequence is TGTGCCAGCAGCTTTTACATGGCTAGCGGGAGGTACGAGCAGTACTTC. The rearrangement uses TRBV7-2 and TRBJ2-7; TRBD2 aligns across 11 bases. Germline trimming cut 3 bases from V and 4 bases from J; bases unmatched to any gene: 8. The CDR3 has 16 amino acids. Germline V CDR1 and CDR2: SGHTA, FQGNSA.

The rearrangement joins TRBV5-1 to TRBJ2-7, with TRBD2 matching over 9 bases. Germline CDR1 reads SGHRS; CDR2 reads YFSETQ. The length of the CDR3 is 15 residues. V lost 0 bases to trimming and J lost 2 bases; unmatched junction nucleotides: 3. CDR3 protein: CASSLEGLAAYEQYF. CDR3 coding DNA: TGCGCCAGCAGCTTGGAGGGACTAGCCGCCTACGAGCAGTACTTC.

This clone came up once. The chain uses TRBV5-1 and TRBJ2-3, with D possibly being TRBD1 or TRBD2 (5 bases each). CDR1 is SGHRS, CDR2 YFSETQ, per germline. This CDR3 comprises 16 residues. V was shortened by 0 bases and J by 1 base, with 12 bases between the two germline ends. The CDR3 region is CASSLGARDGTDTQYF. The CDR3 DNA sequence: TGCGCCAGCAGCTTGGGGGCTCGGGACGGCACAGATACGCAGTATTTT.

This sequence joins TRBV28 and TRBJ2-1, with 7 bases identical to TRBD2. Germline V gives CDR1 MDHEN, CDR2 SYDVKM. The CDR3 consists of 15 residues. Trimming at V came to 3 bases and at J to 7 bases, leaving 9 bases not matched to a gene. The CDR3: CASSLAGVSGNEQFF. In DNA, the CDR3 is TGTGCCAGCAGTTTGGCGGGAGTGTCGGGGAATGAGCAGTTCTTC.

For the CDR3, the DNA is TGTGCCAGTAGTATCCAGGGGACTACCAGCACAGATACGCAGTATTTT. Translated: CASSIQGTTSTDTQYF. The chain recombines TRBV19 with TRBJ2-3; D is perhaps TRBD2 (7 bases). Germline CDR1 is LNHDA and CDR2 is SQIVND (reference sequence). This CDR3 has 16 amino acids. V was pared by 3 bases and J by 0 bases, with 13 bases between.

The V gene is TRBV5-1, the J gene TRBJ2-7, with 8 nucleotides matching TRBD1. The CDR3 consists of 17 residues. Germline V CDR1 and CDR2: SGHRS, YFSETQ. Germline trimming cut 6 bases from V and 1 base from J; bases unmatched to any gene: 15. The CDR3, as DNA: TGCGCCAGCAAACGTTTCGCGGGACAGGAGGGTTCCTACGAGCAGTACTTC. Amino acid sequence: CASKRFAGQEGSYEQYF. Variable domain in full (rest from reference TRBV5-1 and TRBJ2-7): KAGVTQTPRYLIKTRGQQVTLSCSPISGHRSVSWYQQTPGQGLQFLFEYFSETQRNKGNFPGRFSGRQFSNSRSEMNVSTLELGDSALYLCASKRFAGQEGSYEQYFGPGTRLTVT.

The chain employs TRBV9 and TRBJ1-1, with D tentatively TRBD1 (5 bases). The germline V gene has CDR1 SGDLS and CDR2 YYNGEE. The V gene lost 0 bases and the J gene lost 5 bases, with 14 bases spanning the gap. This CDR3 region has 15 residues. CDR3 sequence reads: CASSVGQGSGTEAFF. The DNA for the CDR3 is TGTGCCAGCAGCGTAGGGCAGGGATCGGGGACTGAAGCTTTCTTT.

The rearrangement links TRBV2 to TRBJ1-2; 10 bases match TRBD1. CDR3 size: 13 residues. J gave up 6 bases and V 4 bases, and 2 bases lay outside the gene matches. Per germline, CDR1 SNHLY and CDR2 FYNNEI. CDR3 nucleotides: TGTGCCAGCAGTGGGGGACAGGGGAATGGCTACACCTTC. Its protein is CASSGGQGNGYTF.

The chain employs TRBV29-1 and TRBJ2-7; a weak D match, TRBD2 (6 bases). The germline CDR1 and CDR2 sequences are SQVTM and ANQGSEA. CDR3 length: 13 amino acids. Trimming removed 4 bases from V and 0 bases from J, with 10 bases in between. CDR3 amino acids: CSVGGDYSYEQYF. DNA for the CDR3: TGCAGCGTTGGGGGGGATTACTCCTACGAGCAGTACTTC.

The chain joins TRBV5-6 to TRBJ2-2; D not certain. The CDR3 sequence is 15 residues long. The ends were cut back, 2 bases at V and 4 bases at J, with 12 bases in the middle. The germline gives CDR1 SGHDT, CDR2 YYEEEE. The CDR3 loop reads CASSFFGASTGELFF. The CDR3 region has the DNA TGTGCCAGCAGCTTTTTCGGCGCCTCCACCGGGGAGCTGTTTTTT.

The chain employs TRBV6-1 and TRBJ2-7, with unresolved D. Trimming left V 7 bases short and J 4 bases short, with 11 bases between. CDR3 length: 12 residues. Germline-derived CDR1 and CDR2 are MNHNS and SASEGT. The CDR3 is CASTPAGYEQYF. The CDR3 DNA sequence: TGTGCCAGCACTCCCGCCGGGTACGAGCAGTACTTC.

On this clone: One junction end disagrees with the germline gene, perhaps due to a read error. The genes are TRBV28 and TRBJ2-7; TRBD2 matches at 7 bases. CDR1 MDHEN and CDR2 SYDVKM come from the germline V gene. CDR3 length: 16 amino acids. The CDR3 coding sequence is TGTGCCAGCAGTTTCGCTCGACTAGCTAGCTCCTACGGGCAGTACTTC. This codes for CASSFARLASSYGQYF. The variable domain in full, with the rest retrieved from reference TRBV28 and TRBJ2-7, is DVKVTQSSRYLVKRTGEKVFLECVQDMDHENMFWYRQDPGLGLRLIYFSYDVKMKEKGDIPEGYSVSREKKERFSLILESASTNQTSMYLCASSFARLASSYGQYFGPGTRLTVT.

This chain joins TRBV30 and TRBJ1-6; 7 nucleotides align to TRBD1. Trimming at V came to 2 bases and at J to 9 bases, leaving 10 bases not matched to a gene. This CDR3 contains 15 residues. Germline V gives CDR1 GTSNPN, CDR2 SVGIG (reference sequence). This CDR3 reads CAWSIFDRDGSPLHF. CDR3 DNA sequence: TGTGCCTGGAGTATATTCGACAGGGATGGTTCACCCCTCCACTTT.

This chain links TRBV28 with TRBJ2-7; the D gene is possibly TRBD1 (6 bases). Between the trimmed V and J ends, which lost 4 bases and 3 bases, there was a span of 10 bases. Germline CDR1 MDHEN, CDR2 SYDVKM. The CDR3 runs 13 residues. This CDR3 reads CASSWTANYEQYF. The CDR3 nucleotides read TGTGCCAGCAGTTGGACAGCGAACTACGAGCAGTACTTC.

This chain joins TRBV6-5 and TRBJ1-4, with D possibly matching TRBD1 (5 bases). The ends were cut back, 0 bases at V and 7 bases at J, with 9 bases in the middle. Germline V gene lookup returns CDR1 MNHEY and CDR2 SVGAGI. There are 14 residues in the CDR3. The CDR3 here is CASSYSAGTEKLFF. The CDR3 DNA reads TGTGCCAGCAGTTACTCGGCAGGGACTGAAAAACTGTTTTTT.

The chain uses TRBV6-5 and TRBJ2-5; tentatively, D is TRBD2 (6 bases). From germline, CDR1 is MNHEY and CDR2 SVGAGI. The CDR3 is made up of 14 amino acids. The V and J ends lost 0 bases and 11 bases respectively, with 16 bases between them. The CDR3 DNA is TGTGCCAGCAGTTACTCCGAGGACTACGGTGAGCAGTACTTC. The encoded protein is CASSYSEDYGEQYF.

V usage is TRBV5-1 and J usage is TRBJ1-4; possibly TRBD1 for D (5 bases). This CDR3 contains 15 residues. Trimming left V 5 bases short and J 6 bases short, with 17 bases between. CDR1 SGHRS and CDR2 YFSETQ come from the germline V gene. This CDR3 reads CASRGQGAPYEKLFF. CDR3 in DNA: TGCGCCAGCAGAGGGCAGGGTGCACCCTATGAAAAACTGTTTTTT.

V and J are TRBV27 and TRBJ2-3; D is unclear. CDR3 length: 13 residues. V lost 3 bases and J 6 bases, leaving 10 bases between the germline ends. Germline values: CDR1 MNHEY, CDR2 SMNVEV (reference sequence). CDR3 sequence: CASSFQRKDTQYF. In nucleotides, the CDR3 is TGTGCCAGCAGTTTTCAAAGGAAGGATACGCAGTATTTT.

The chain links TRBV6-6 to TRBJ2-2, with 9 nucleotides matching TRBD2. This CDR3 comprises 15 residues. Germline V gives CDR1 MNHNY, CDR2 SVGAGI (reference sequence). V lost 7 bases, J lost 4 bases, and 7 bases stayed unmatched. The CDR3 loop is CASNPRGGPTGELFF. The CDR3 nucleotides are TGTGCCAGCAACCCGCGGGGGGGCCCCACCGGGGAGCTGTTTTTT.

The rearrangement uses TRBV7-8 and TRBJ2-3; D is tentatively TRBD1 or TRBD2 (5 bases each). With 0 bases removed from V and 0 bases from J, the gap between germline ends came to 10 bases. The germline V gene encodes CDR1 SGHVS and CDR2 FQNEAQ. CDR3 size: 16 residues. The CDR3 is CASSLAGVGSTDTQYF. Written as DNA, the CDR3 is TGTGCCAGCAGCTTAGCGGGGGTAGGGAGCACAGATACGCAGTATTTT.

The chain has TRBV5-6 and TRBJ2-2; the D call may be TRBD1 or TRBD2 (5 bases each). Trimming removed 7 bases at V and 6 bases at J, with 16 bases between. CDR1 is SGHDT, CDR2 YYEEEE, per germline. The CDR3 is 14 residues long. The CDR3 DNA reads TGTGCCAGCGCGATGTGGGGCGGGTCCGGGGAGCTGTTTTTT. As protein: CASAMWGGSGELFF. Filled out from reference TRBV5-6 and TRBJ2-2, the complete variable domain reads DAGVTQSPTHLIKTRGQQVTLRCSPKSGHDTVSWYQQALGQGPQFIFQYYEEEERQRGNFPDRFSGHQFPNYSSELNVNALLLGDSALYLCASAMWGGSGELFFGEGSRLTVL.

The chain uses TRBV7-9 and TRBJ1-1, with no clear D. V was clipped by 2 bases and J by 2 bases, with 6 bases between them. The CDR3 consists of 13 residues. Germline values: CDR1 SEHNR, CDR2 FQNEAQ (reference sequence). CDR3 coding DNA: TGTGCCAGCAGCTTAAGTCAAAACACTGAAGCTTTCTTT. Translated: CASSLSQNTEAFF.

The V and J genes are TRBV19 and TRBJ2-6, with 9 bases that match TRBD1. J gave up 0 bases and V 9 bases, and 6 bases lay outside the gene matches. This CDR3 region has 16 residues. The V gene's germline CDR1 is LNHDA and CDR2 SQIVND (reference sequence). The CDR3 reads CASRTGVLSGANVLTF. The CDR3 nucleotides are TGTGCCAGCCGGACAGGGGTCCTCTCTGGGGCCAACGTCCTGACTTTC.

The chain employs TRBV4-1 and TRBJ1-2, with 11 nucleotides matching TRBD1. V lost 0 bases to trimming and J lost 8 bases; unmatched junction nucleotides: 8. From germline, CDR1 is MGHRA and CDR2 YSYEKL. There are 16 residues in the CDR3. The CDR3 bases are TGCGCCAGCAGCCAAGATCTCCAGGACAGGGGGCGAGGCTACACCTTC. Residues: CASSQDLQDRGRGYTF.

V is TRBV9 and J is TRBJ2-5; no firm D call. The CDR3 sequence is 14 residues long. Trimming removed 3 bases at V and 4 bases at J, with 13 bases between. Germline CDR1 and CDR2: SGDLS and YYNGEE. CDR3 coding DNA: TGTGCCAGCAGCGGGACCGGACGGTTAGAGACCCAGTACTTC. Amino acids: CASSGTGRLETQYF.

This chain connects TRBV30 to TRBJ2-1, with D possibly TRBD1 on 6 matching bases. Between the trimmed V and J ends, which lost 5 bases and 3 bases, there was a span of 17 bases. CDR3 size: 15 residues. Germline lookup yields CDR1 GTSNPN and CDR2 SVGIG (reference sequence). The DNA for the CDR3 is TGTGCCTGGGGAGAACAGGGCTTAGGCTACAATGAGCAGTTCTTC. Protein sequence: CAWGEQGLGYNEQFF.